These T cell receptor beta chains were read from a single sample in a study of cytomegalovirus exposure and HLA in healthy donors. The table came from immunoSEQ multiplex PCR; TCRdb's copy has only in-frame clones and leaves some out. The data show over 250,000 clones, roughly 87% seen once. The sequencing input was PBMCs. The receptors derive from a woman aged 25 to 39 in good health and CMV-seropositive. CDR3s include the opening cysteine and the closing phenylalanine or tryptophan. Fields, in order: V gene, D gene, clone size, J gene, CDR3 DNA, CDR3 protein. The D gene is left open where the match is weak. For some rows the clone size is stated as once, few or many, or as a class when expanded; others skip it.

TRBV19	TRBD1	-	TRBJ2-5	TGTGCCAGTAGTACCCGACAGGGGAACCAAGAGACCCAGTACTTC	CASSTRQGNQETQYF
TRBV6-1	-	few	TRBJ2-7	TGTGCCAGCAGTGAAAAGGAGAACAGGGGGGGATACGAGCAGTACTTC	CASSEKENRGGYEQYF
TRBV2	TRBD2	-	TRBJ2-1	TGTGCCAGTCCGACTAGCGGGAGCAATGAGCAGTTCTTC	CASPTSGSNEQFF
TRBV7-8	TRBD2	-	TRBJ2-1	TGTGCCAGCAGCTCCGTTTATAGCGGGAGAACCCACAATGAGCAGTTCTTC	CASSSVYSGRTHNEQFF
TRBV29-1	-	-	TRBJ2-5	TGCAGCGTTGCCGACGGACTACAAGAGACCCAGTACTTC	CSVADGLQETQYF
TRBV5-1	-	-	TRBJ2-7	TGCGCCAGCAGTGCTCCCGGGCTATCCTACGAGCAGTACTTC	CASSAPGLSYEQYF
TRBV7-2	-	-	TRBJ1-4	TGTGCCAGCAGCCTAGCTCTGGGGGGGGCAGCAACTAATGAAAAACTGTTTTTT	CASSLALGGAATNEKLFF
TRBV27	TRBD2	-	TRBJ2-7	TGTGCCAGCAGTTTGAGTAGCGGGACCTCCTACGAGCAGTACTTC	CASSLSSGTSYEQYF
TRBV29-1	-	-	TRBJ1-2	TGCAGCGTTGAAGAGGACTATGGCTACACCTTC	CSVEEDYGYTF
TRBV6-5	TRBD2	-	TRBJ2-7	TGTGCCAGCAGAAAACTAGCGGGGGAATACGAGCAGTACTTC	CASRKLAGEYEQYF
TRBV15	-	-	TRBJ2-4	TGTGCCACCAGCAATACCCCGGACAAAAACATTCAGTACTTC	CATSNTPDKNIQYF
TRBV5-1	TRBD2	-	TRBJ2-3	TGCGCCAGCAGCTTGGGAGGCGGACTAGGCGGGGGAGATACGCAGTATTTT	CASSLGGGLGGGDTQYF
TRBV29-1	-	-	TRBJ1-2	TGCAGCGCAATGGACAGAAGCTATGGCTACACCTTC	CSAMDRSYGYTF
TRBV7-7	-	-	TRBJ2-5	TGTGCCAGCAGCCGAGGGGTCGGGGGGCGTCAAGAGACCCAGTACTTC	CASSRGVGGRQETQYF
TRBV2	-	-	TRBJ2-5	TGTGCCAGCAGGCCACCTATACAAGAGACCCAGTACTTC	CASRPPIQETQYF
TRBV30	-	-	TRBJ1-1	TGTGCCTGGAGTAGGGTTATGAACACTGAAGCTTTCTTT	CAWSRVMNTEAFF
TRBV4-3	TRBD1	-	TRBJ1-1	TGCGCCAGCAGCCGAGTCCCGGGACAGCTGAACACTGAAGCTTTCTTT	CASSRVPGQLNTEAFF
TRBV7-2	-	-	TRBJ2-3	TGTGCCAGCAGCTTAATTCGAAGAAGTTTAGTCACAGATACGCAGTATTTT	CASSLIRRSLVTDTQYF
TRBV7-8	-	-	TRBJ2-1	TGTGCCAGCAGCTTCCAGGGGCTATTAGGCAATGAGCAGTTCTTC	CASSFQGLLGNEQFF
TRBV6-5	-	-	TRBJ2-1	TGTGCCAGCAGGACTACAAATGAGCAGTTCTTC	CASRTTNEQFF
TRBV7-6	-	many	TRBJ2-1	TGTGCCAGCGGGGAGGGGGGCTACAATGAGCAGTTCTTC	CASGEGGYNEQFF
TRBV4-2	-	-	TRBJ2-7	TGTGCCAGCAGCATCCCTCGCGACGGGGGCGAGCAGTACTTC	CASSIPRDGGEQYF
TRBV6-1	TRBD1	-	TRBJ1-2	TGTGCCAGCAGAGACCCCGGGACAGGCTATGGCTACACCTTC	CASRDPGTGYGYTF
TRBV5-1	TRBD1	-	TRBJ1-4	TGCGCCAGCAGCTTGGGGGACAGGGTGACGGAAGAAAAACTGTTTTTT	CASSLGDRVTEEKLFF
TRBV6-5	-	-	TRBJ2-7	TGTGCCAGCAGTTACTCGATGCCAGGGTGGGCCTACGAGCAGTACTTC	CASSYSMPGWAYEQYF
TRBV5-6	-	many	TRBJ2-3	TGTGCCAGCAGCTTTCCAGGGGCCCAACCGCAGTATTTT	CASSFPGAQPQYF
TRBV2	-	-	TRBJ1-2	TGTGCCAGCAACAGAGTCTATGGCTACACCTTC	CASNRVYGYTF
TRBV18	TRBD1	-	TRBJ2-1	TGTGCCACCAAACAGGGGGCCAACTCCTACAATGAGCAGTTCTTC	CATKQGANSYNEQFF
TRBV9	-	-	TRBJ2-1	TGTGCCAGCAGCGTAGTTGAGGGTCGGTACAATGAGCAGTTCTTC	CASSVVEGRYNEQFF
TRBV4-2	-	-	TRBJ2-1	TGTGCCAGCAGCCAAGATAGTAGTATAGGGCTCTACAATGAGCAGTTCTTC	CASSQDSSIGLYNEQFF
TRBV12-5	-	-	TRBJ1-2	TGTGCTAGTGCACCGACTTGTTTCTACACCTTC	CASAPTCFYTF
TRBV13	-	-	TRBJ1-4	TGTGCCAGCAGCTTAGCAGGTGACGGTGAAAAACTGTTTTTT	CASSLAGDGEKLFF